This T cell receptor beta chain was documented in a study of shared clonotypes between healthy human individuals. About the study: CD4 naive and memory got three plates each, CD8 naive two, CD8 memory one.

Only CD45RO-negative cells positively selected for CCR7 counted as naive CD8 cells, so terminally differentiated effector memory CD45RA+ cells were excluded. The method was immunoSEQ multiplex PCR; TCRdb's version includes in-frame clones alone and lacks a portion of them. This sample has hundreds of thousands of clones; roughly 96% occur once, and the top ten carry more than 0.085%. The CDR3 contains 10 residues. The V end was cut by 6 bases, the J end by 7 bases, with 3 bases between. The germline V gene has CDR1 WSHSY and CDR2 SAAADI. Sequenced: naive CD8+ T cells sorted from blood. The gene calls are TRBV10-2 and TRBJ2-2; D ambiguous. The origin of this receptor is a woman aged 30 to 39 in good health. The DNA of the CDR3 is TGCGCCAGCAGCGACGGGGAGCTGTTTTTT. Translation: CASSDGELFF.